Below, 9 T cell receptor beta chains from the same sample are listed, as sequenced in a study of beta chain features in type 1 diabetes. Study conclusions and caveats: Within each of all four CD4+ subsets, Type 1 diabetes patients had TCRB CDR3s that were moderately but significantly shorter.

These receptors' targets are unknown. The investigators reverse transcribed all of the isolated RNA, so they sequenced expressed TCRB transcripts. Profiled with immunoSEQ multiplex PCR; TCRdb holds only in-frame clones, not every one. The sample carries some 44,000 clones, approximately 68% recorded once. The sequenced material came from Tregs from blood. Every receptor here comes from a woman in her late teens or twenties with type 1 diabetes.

CDR3 in DNA: TGCGCCAGCAGCCATCTTCTGAGCGGGGGCCCCTACGAGCAGTACTTC. As protein: CASSHLLSGGPYEQYF. The chain combines TRBV4-3 with TRBJ2-7; 8 bases are shared with TRBD2. Unmatched junction bases numbered 9, after V lost 3 bases and J lost 2 bases. Germline loops: CDR1 LGHNA, CDR2 YSLEER. This CDR3 has 16 amino acids.

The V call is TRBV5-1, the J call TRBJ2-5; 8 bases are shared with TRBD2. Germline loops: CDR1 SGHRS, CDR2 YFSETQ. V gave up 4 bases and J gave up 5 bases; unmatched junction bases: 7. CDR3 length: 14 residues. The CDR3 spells CASSPGGLGETQYF. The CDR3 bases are TGCGCCAGCAGCCCGGGGGGGCTTGGGGAGACCCAGTACTTC.

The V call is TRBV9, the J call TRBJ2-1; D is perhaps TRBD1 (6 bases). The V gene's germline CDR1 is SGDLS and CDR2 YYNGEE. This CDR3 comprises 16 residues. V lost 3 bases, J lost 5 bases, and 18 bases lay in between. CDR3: CASSGEQGVWNNEQFF. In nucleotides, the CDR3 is TGTGCCAGCAGCGGAGAACAGGGAGTGTGGAACAATGAGCAGTTCTTC.

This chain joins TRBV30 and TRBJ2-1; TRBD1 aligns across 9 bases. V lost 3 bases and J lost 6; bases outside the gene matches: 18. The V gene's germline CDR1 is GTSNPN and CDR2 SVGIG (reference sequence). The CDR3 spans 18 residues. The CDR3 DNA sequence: TGTGCCTGGAGGGCCCTCCTAGCGCGGGACAGGGTACTCAATGAGCAGTTCTTC. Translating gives CAWRALLARDRVLNEQFF.

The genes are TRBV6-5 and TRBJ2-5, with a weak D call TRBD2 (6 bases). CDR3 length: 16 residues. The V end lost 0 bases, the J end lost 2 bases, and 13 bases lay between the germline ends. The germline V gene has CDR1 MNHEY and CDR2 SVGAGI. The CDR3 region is CASSYSYLAEQETQYF. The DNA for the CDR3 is TGTGCCAGCAGTTACTCATACTTAGCGGAACAAGAGACCCAGTACTTC.

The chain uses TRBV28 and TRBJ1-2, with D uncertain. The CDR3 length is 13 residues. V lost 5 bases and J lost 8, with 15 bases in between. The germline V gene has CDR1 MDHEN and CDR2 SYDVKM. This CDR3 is CASSTPLERGYTF. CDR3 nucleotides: TGTGCCAGCAGTACCCCGCTGGAGCGGGGCTACACCTTC.

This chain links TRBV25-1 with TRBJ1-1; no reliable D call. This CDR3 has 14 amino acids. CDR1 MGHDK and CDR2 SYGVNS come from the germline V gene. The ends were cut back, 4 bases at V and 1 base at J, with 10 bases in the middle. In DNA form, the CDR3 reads TGTGCCAGCAGTGGCGGGCGGCCGAACACTGAAGCTTTCTTT. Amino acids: CASSGGRPNTEAFF.

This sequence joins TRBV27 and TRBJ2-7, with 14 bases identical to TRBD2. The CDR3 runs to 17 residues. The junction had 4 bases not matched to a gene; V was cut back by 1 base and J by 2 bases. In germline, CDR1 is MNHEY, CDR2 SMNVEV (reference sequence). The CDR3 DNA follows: TGTGCCAGCAGTTTATTGGTGACTAGCGGGAGGGCCTACGAGCAGTACTTC. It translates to CASSLLVTSGRAYEQYF.

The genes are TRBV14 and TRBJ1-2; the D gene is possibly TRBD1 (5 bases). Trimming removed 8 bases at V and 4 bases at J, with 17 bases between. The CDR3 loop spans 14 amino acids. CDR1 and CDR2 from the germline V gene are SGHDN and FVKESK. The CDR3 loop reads CASDFGGLGYGYTF. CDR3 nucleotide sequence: TGTGCCAGCGACTTTGGGGGACTTGGCTATGGCTACACCTTC.